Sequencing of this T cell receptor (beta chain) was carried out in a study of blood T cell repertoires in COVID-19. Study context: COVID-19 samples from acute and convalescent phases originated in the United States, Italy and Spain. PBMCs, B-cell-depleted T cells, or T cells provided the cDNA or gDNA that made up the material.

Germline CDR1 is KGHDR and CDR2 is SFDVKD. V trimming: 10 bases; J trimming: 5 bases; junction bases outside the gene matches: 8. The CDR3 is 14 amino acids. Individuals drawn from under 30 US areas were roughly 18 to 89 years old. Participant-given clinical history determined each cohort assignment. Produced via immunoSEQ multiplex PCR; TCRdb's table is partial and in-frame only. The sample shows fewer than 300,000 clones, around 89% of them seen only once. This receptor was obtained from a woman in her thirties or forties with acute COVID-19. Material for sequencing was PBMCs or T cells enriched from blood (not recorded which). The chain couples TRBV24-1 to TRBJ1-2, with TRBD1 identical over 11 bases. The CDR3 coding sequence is TGTGCCACGAGCAGTAGGGACAGGGGGTATGGCTACACCTTC. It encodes CATSSRDRGYGYTF.